This entry features one TCR beta chain sequence. Germline-derived CDR1 and CDR2 are SEHNR and FQNEAQ (reference sequence). This CDR3 is 14 amino acids long. V shed 4 bases, J shed 6 bases, and the junction held 6 bases outside the gene matches. This entry belongs to a study of T cell changes during pregnancy in multiple sclerosis. Assay used: immunoSEQ multiplex PCR; TCRdb lists only in-frame clones, some missing. Of approximately 50,000 clones in the sample, approximately 94% were seen once. This rearrangement joins TRBV7-9 to TRBJ1-5, with 7 bases lining up with TRBD1. This material consisted of CD4+ T cells from peripheral blood mononuclear cells, taken in the third trimester of pregnancy. This receptor was obtained from a female donor with multiple sclerosis, enrolled in a pregnancy study. For the CDR3, the DNA is TGTGCCAGCAGCTCTGACAGGGTGGTTCAGCCCCAGCATTTT. It is translated as CASSSDRVVQPQHF.